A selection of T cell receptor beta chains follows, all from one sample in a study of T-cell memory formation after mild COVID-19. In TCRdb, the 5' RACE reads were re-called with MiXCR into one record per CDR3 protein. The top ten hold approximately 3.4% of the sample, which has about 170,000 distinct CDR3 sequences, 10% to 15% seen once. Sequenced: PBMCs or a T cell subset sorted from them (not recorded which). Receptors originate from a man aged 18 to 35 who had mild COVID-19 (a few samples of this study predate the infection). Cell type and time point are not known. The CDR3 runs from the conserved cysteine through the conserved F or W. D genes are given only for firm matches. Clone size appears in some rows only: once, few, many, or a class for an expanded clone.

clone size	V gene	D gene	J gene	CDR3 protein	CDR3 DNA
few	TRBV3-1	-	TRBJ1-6	CASSQGGAGSPLHF	TGTGCCAGCAGCCAAGGGGGCGCGGGTTCACCCCTCCACTTT
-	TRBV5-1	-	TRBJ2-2	CASSLGGQNTGELFF	TGCGCCAGCAGCTTGGGAGGGCAGAACACCGGGGAGCTGTTTTTT
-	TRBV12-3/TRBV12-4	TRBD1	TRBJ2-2	CASRLRQGDTGELFF	TGTGCCAGCAGACTCAGACAGGGGGACACCGGGGAGCTGTTTTTT
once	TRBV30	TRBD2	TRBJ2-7	CAWSSGGAREQYF	TGTGCCTGGTCTAGCGGGGGGGCTCGGGAGCAGTACTTC
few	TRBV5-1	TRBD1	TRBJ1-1	CASSLMTGGPTEAFF	TGCGCCAGCAGCTTGATGACAGGGGGCCCCACTGAAGCTTTCTTT
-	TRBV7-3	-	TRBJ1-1	CASSPGGYLNLNTEAFF	TGTGCCAGCAGCCCCGGGGGTTACCTCAATTTGAACACTGAAGCTTTCTTT
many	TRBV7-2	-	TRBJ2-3	CASSFAADTQYF	TGTGCCAGCAGCTTTGCCGCAGATACGCAGTATTTT
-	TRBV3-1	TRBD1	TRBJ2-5	CASSQPGTGEQETQYF	TGTGCCAGCAGCCAACCGGGGACAGGCGAACAAGAGACCCAGTACTTC
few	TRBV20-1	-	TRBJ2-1	CSAREVGGSNEQFF	TGCAGTGCTAGAGAGGTAGGGGGGAGCAATGAGCAGTTCTTC
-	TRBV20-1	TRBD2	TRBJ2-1	CSARDLRLAQNEQFF	TGCAGTGCTAGAGATCTCCGACTAGCGCAGAATGAGCAGTTCTTC
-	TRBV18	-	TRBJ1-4	CATVRELGEKLFF	TGTGCCACCGTCCGGGAGTTAGGGGAAAAACTGTTTTTT
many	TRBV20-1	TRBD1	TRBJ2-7	CSARDDGLGQGPLYEQYF	TGCAGTGCTAGAGATGACGGTTTGGGACAGGGGCCCCTCTACGAGCAGTACTTC
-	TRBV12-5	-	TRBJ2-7	CASRDINSYEQYF	TGTGCTAGTAGGGACATTAACTCCTACGAGCAGTACTTC
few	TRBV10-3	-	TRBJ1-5	CAIGGRQGNQPQHF	TGTGCCATCGGAGGGAGGCAGGGTAATCAGCCCCAGCATTTT
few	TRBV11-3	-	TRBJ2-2	CASEIGSARTGELFF	TGTGCCAGCGAGATAGGCTCAGCGAGGACCGGGGAGCTGTTTTTT
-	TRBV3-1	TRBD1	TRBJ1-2	CASSPGTGVGYTF	TGTGCCAGCAGCCCTGGGACAGGGGTCGGCTACACCTTC
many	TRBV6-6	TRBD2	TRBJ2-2	CASSRRRGLVNTGELFF	TGTGCCAGCAGCCGCCGCAGGGGACTAGTAAACACCGGGGAGCTGTTTTTT
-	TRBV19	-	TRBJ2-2	CASSPGPTNTGELFF	TGTGCCAGTAGTCCAGGGCCCACGAACACCGGGGAGCTGTTTTTT
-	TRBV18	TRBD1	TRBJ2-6	CASSPRQGSGANVLTF	TGTGCCAGCTCACCTCGACAGGGCTCTGGGGCCAACGTCCTGACTTTC
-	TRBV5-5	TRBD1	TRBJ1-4	CASSFRDRVEKLFF	TGTGCCAGCAGCTTCAGGGACAGGGTTGAAAAACTGTTTTTT
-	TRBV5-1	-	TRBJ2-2	CASSFLGGASTGELFF	TGCGCCAGCAGCTTTCTCGGGGGCGCGTCCACCGGGGAGCTGTTTTTT
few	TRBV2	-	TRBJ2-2	CASSTDTGELFF	TGTGCCAGCAGTACAGACACCGGGGAGCTGTTTTTT
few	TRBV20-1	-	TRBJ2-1	CSARIPQGGAYNEQFF	TGCAGTGCGAGGATTCCCCAGGGGGGAGCCTACAATGAGCAGTTCTTC
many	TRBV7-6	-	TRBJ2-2	CASSLQGGRRNTGELFF	TGTGCCAGCAGTCTTCAAGGGGGGCGAAGGAACACCGGGGAGCTGTTTTTT
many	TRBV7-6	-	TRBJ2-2	CASSLFDFANTGELFF	TGTGCCAGCAGCTTGTTTGACTTCGCGAACACCGGGGAGCTGTTTTTT
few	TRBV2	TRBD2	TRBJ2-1	CASSPPSGIYEQFF	TGTGCCAGCAGTCCCCCTAGCGGAATCTATGAGCAGTTCTTC
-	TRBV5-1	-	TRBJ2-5	CASSLVGKGGETQYF	TGCGCCAGCAGCTTGGTGGGGAAAGGAGGAGAGACCCAGTACTTC
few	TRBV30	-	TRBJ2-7	CAWSVLSEQYF	TGTGCCTGGAGTGTACTCTCCGAGCAGTACTTC
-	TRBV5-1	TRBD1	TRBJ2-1	CASSRYGGTGDPNEQFF	TGCGCCAGCAGCCGGTATGGCGGGACAGGGGACCCCAATGAGCAGTTCTTC
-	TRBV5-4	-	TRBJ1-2	CASSRDLRSEFGYTF	TGTGCCAGCAGCCGGGACCTGAGGAGTGAGTTTGGCTACACCTTC
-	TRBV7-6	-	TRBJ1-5	CASSPIHQPQHF	TGTGCCAGCAGCCCAATTCATCAGCCCCAGCATTTT
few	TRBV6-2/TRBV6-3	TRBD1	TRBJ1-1	CASSSQGPSTEAFF	TGTGCCAGCAGCTCACAGGGGCCGAGCACTGAAGCTTTCTTT
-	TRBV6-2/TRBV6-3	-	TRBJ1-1	CASSWQWAKNTEAFF	TGTGCCAGCAGTTGGCAGTGGGCTAAGAACACTGAAGCTTTCTTT
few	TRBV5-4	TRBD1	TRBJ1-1	CASSPGQGVNTEAFF	TGTGCCAGCAGCCCCGGACAGGGAGTGAACACTGAAGCTTTCTTT
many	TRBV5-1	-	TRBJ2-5	CASSLDLYQETQYF	TGCGCCAGCAGCCTGGATCTGTACCAAGAGACCCAGTACTTC
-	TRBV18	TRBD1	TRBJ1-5	CASSPPGQGQQPQHF	TGTGCCAGCTCACCACCGGGACAGGGCCAACAGCCCCAGCATTTT
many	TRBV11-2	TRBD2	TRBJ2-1	CASSPNPSGGSYNEQFF	TGTGCCAGCAGCCCAAACCCTAGCGGGGGGTCCTACAATGAGCAGTTCTTC
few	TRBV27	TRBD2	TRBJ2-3	CASSLSPGLAGGHTQYF	TGTGCCAGCAGTTTAAGCCCGGGACTAGCGGGGGGGCATACGCAGTATTTT
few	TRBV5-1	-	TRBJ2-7	CASSLTIRSYEQYF	TGCGCCAGCAGCCTCACAATTAGGTCCTACGAGCAGTACTTC
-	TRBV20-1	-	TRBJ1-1	CSARGHIRTEAFF	TGCAGTGCTAGAGGCCACATTAGGACTGAAGCTTTCTTT
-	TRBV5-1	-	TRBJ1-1	CASRRGATNTEAFF	TGCGCCAGCCGGCGGGGGGCAACTAACACTGAAGCTTTCTTT
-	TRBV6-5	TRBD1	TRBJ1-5	CASSYSGTGANQPQHF	TGTGCCAGCAGTTACTCGGGGACAGGGGCAAATCAGCCCCAGCATTTT
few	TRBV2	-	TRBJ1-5	CASKGAQTGNYQPQHF	TGTGCCAGCAAAGGAGCCCAGACAGGCAACTATCAGCCCCAGCATTTT
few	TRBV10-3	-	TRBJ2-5	CAISPTGGAGETQYF	TGTGCCATCAGTCCTACAGGGGGGGCCGGTGAGACCCAGTACTTC
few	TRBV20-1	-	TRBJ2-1	CSASSGLQFF	TGCAGTGCTAGTTCGGGTTTACAGTTCTTC
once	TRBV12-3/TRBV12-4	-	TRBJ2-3	CASSLLGADTQYF	TGTGCCAGCAGCTTGCTAGGCGCAGATACGCAGTATTTT
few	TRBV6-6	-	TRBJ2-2	CASRYGNSGELFF	TGTGCCAGCAGATACGGAAATTCCGGGGAGCTGTTTTTT
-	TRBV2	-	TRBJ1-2	CASSGPGEDYGYTF	TGTGCCAGCAGTGGGCCTGGAGAGGACTATGGCTACACCTTC
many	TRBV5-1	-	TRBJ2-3	CASSFLAGKHTQYF	TGCGCCAGCAGCTTCTTGGCGGGGAAGCATACGCAGTATTTT
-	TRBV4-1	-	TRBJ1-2	CASSHLGRGTGYTF	TGCGCCAGCAGCCACTTAGGGAGGGGGACTGGCTACACCTTC
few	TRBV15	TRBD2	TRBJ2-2	CATSRDAGGSTGELFF	TGTGCCACCAGCAGAGATGCGGGGGGCAGCACCGGGGAGCTGTTTTTT
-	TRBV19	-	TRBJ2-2	CASQGTAGELFF	TGTGCCAGTCAGGGTACTGCCGGGGAGCTGTTTTTT
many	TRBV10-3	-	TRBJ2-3	CAISESADTQYF	TGTGCCATCAGTGAGTCAGCAGATACGCAGTATTTT